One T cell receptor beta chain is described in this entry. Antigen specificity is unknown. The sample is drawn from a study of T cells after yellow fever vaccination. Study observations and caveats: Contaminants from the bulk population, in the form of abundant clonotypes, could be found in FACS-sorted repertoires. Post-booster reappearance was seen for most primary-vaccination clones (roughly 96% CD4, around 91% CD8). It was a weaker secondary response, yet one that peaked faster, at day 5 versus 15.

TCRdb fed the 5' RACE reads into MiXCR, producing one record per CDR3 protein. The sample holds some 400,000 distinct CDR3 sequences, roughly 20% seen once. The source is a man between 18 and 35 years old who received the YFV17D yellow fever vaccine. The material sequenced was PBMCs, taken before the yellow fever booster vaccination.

DNA for the CDR3: TGTGCCAGCAGCTTCCCCCCGGGGAATACGCAGTATTTT. Its translation is CASSFPPGNTQYF. The chain couples TRBV11-1 to TRBJ2-3; maybe TRBD2 (5 bases). V was trimmed by 3 bases and J by 7 bases, leaving 11 bases between them. The germline CDR1 and CDR2 sequences are SGHAT and FQDESV (reference sequence). The CDR3 contains 13 residues.